This TCR beta chain is drawn from a study of cytomegalovirus exposure and HLA in healthy donors. In the PCR, 60 Vbeta and 13 Jbeta primers were used. Clones were sequenced by immunoSEQ multiplex PCR, and TCRdb holds only the in-frame ones, with some missing. The repertoire holds around 150,000 clones, over 80% seen once, with 1.5% in the top ten. Points on this clone: What it binds is unknown.

Overall study findings and caveats: Most TCR sequences were uncommon, yet certain public TCRs appeared in many donors.

Trimming cost V 5 bases and J 1 base; bases outside gene matches: 21. Germline V gene data show CDR1 as MNHEY and CDR2 as SMNVEV (reference sequence). CDR3 length: 20 amino acids. The clonotype was recovered from a girl aged 10 to 17 in good health and CMV-seropositive. The genes are TRBV27 and TRBJ1-2; 8 nucleotides agree with TRBD1. Sequencing was done on a sample of PBMCs. The CDR3 DNA follows: TGTGCCAGCAGTGCACAAGACCCTCGGGACAGGCCCCAACTTAACTATGGCTACACCTTC. It yields the protein CASSAQDPRDRPQLNYGYTF.